What follows are 18 T cell receptor beta chains derived from one specimen sequenced in a study of blood T cell repertoires in COVID-19. Sequencing was performed with immunoSEQ multiplex PCR; in TCRdb, only in-frame clones are kept and a portion is missing. This table has fewer than 350,000 clones, about 83% appearing once. The sample consisted of PBMCs or T cells enriched from blood (not recorded which). These receptors all come from a woman aged 40-49 years who had recovered from COVID-19.

V usage is TRBV28 and J usage is TRBJ2-7; tentative D call: TRBD2 (6 bases). V was trimmed by 10 bases and J by 4 bases, leaving 17 bases between them. This CDR3 has 13 amino acids. Germline CDR1 is MDHEN and CDR2 is SYDVKM. DNA for the CDR3: TGTGCCACCACAAGGGCGGGACGGTACGAGCAGTACTTC. This sequence encodes CATTRAGRYEQYF.

The chain has TRBV6-2 or TRBV6-3 and TRBJ2-3, with D maybe TRBD2 (6 bases). Germline V CDR1 and CDR2: MNHEY, SVGEGT. CDR3 length equals 14 residues. The germline V and J ends were trimmed by 1 base and 5 bases, with 10 bases remaining between them. The DNA for the CDR3 is TGTGCCAGCAGTTACTTGGCGGGAAGAGATACGCAGTATTTT. This encodes CASSYLAGRDTQYF.

This chain links TRBV18 with TRBJ1-3; D is perhaps TRBD1 (5 bases). The CDR3 covers 14 residues. Germline V gene lookup returns CDR1 KGHSH and CDR2 LQKENI. Deletions cut 0 bases from V and 8 bases from J, with 11 bases between. Here the CDR3 DNA reads TGTGCCAGCTCACCACCTCAGGGTTCAGACACCATATATTTT. As protein: CASSPPQGSDTIYF.

The genes are TRBV27 and TRBJ2-3; perhaps TRBD1 as D (5 bases). V lost 5 bases to trimming and J lost 4 bases, with 13 bases between them. The CDR3 contains 14 residues. The V gene's germline CDR1 is MNHEY and CDR2 SMNVEV (reference sequence). CDR3 sequence: CASSQGTPPDTQYF. CDR3 coding DNA: TGTGCCAGCAGTCAGGGCACCCCCCCAGATACGCAGTATTTT.

The chain combines TRBV18 with TRBJ1-2; TRBD1 matches at 12 bases. The CDR3 is 19 residues long. CDR1 is KGHSH and CDR2 is LQKENI in the germline V gene. J gave up 8 bases and V 3 bases, and 19 bases lay outside the gene matches. CDR3 nucleotide sequence: TGTGCCAGCTCACCGCTCGGTGACACGGGACAGGGGGCTTCCTGGGGCTACACCTTC. Translating it yields CASSPLGDTGQGASWGYTF.

The genes are TRBV3-1 (or the pseudogene TRBV3-2) and TRBJ1-2; D is unclear. The CDR3 spans 17 residues. Per germline, CDR1 LGHDT and CDR2 YNNKEL (reference sequence). Trimming shortened V by 3 bases and J by 2 bases, and 19 bases separated the two germline ends. The CDR3 DNA reads TGTGCCAGCAGCCAGAACCCGTCGGGGTCACAAAACTATGGCTACACCTTC. This sequence encodes CASSQNPSGSQNYGYTF.

This clone was seen just once. The V call is TRBV14, the J call TRBJ1-2; no clear D. The CDR3 runs 13 residues. The germline CDR1 and CDR2 sequences are SGHDN and FVKESK. The ends were cut back, 1 base at V and 4 bases at J, with 7 bases in the middle. The CDR3 protein is CASSQVVAYGYTF. The DNA of the CDR3 is TGTGCCAGCAGCCAAGTGGTGGCCTATGGCTACACCTTC.

This chain uses TRBV28 with TRBJ2-7; D gene uncertain. Trimming removed 3 bases at V and 3 bases at J, with 6 bases between. Germline V CDR1 and CDR2: MDHEN, SYDVKM. The CDR3 runs to 12 residues. CDR3 DNA sequence: TGTGCCAGCAGTTTTTCCCTCTACGAGCAGTACTTC. Its protein product is CASSFSLYEQYF.

V is TRBV27 and J is TRBJ2-5; 9 bases map to TRBD2. The V gene end was trimmed by 5 bases and the J gene end by 4 bases; junction bases not matched to a gene: 14. This CDR3 has 17 amino acids. CDR1 and CDR2 from the germline V gene are MNHEY and SMNVEV (reference sequence). CDR3 in DNA: TGTGCCAGCAGTCGCCGGCCCCCCAGCGGGAGGATAGAGACCCAGTACTTC. The encoded protein is CASSRRPPSGRIETQYF.

V usage is TRBV15 and J usage is TRBJ2-7, with 9 bases aligning to TRBD1. This CDR3 is 15 amino acids long. With 4 bases clipped from V and 4 bases from J, the junction kept 8 bases outside the gene matches. CDR1 and CDR2 from the germline V gene are LNHNV and YYDKDF (reference sequence). CDR3 protein: CATSTPDRGGYEQYF. CDR3 nucleotide sequence: TGTGCCACCAGCACTCCGGACAGGGGAGGTTACGAGCAGTACTTC.

The J gene is TRBJ2-2, the V gene TRBV7-2; no clear D gene. This CDR3 region has 13 residues. The V and J ends lost 4 bases and 0 bases respectively, with 3 bases between them. Germline CDR1 and CDR2: SGHTA and FQGNSA. The CDR3 nucleotides are TGTGCCAGCAGCTCCTCGAACACCGGGGAGCTGTTTTTT. Translating gives CASSSSNTGELFF.

V and J are TRBV7-8 and TRBJ2-5; D is perhaps TRBD1 (5 bases). Germline-derived CDR1 and CDR2 are SGHVS and FQNEAQ. Deletions cut 5 bases from V and 1 base from J, with 11 bases between. The CDR3 runs to 14 residues. This CDR3 is CASSRRTLQETQYF. The CDR3 DNA reads TGTGCCAGCAGCCGACGGACACTCCAAGAGACCCAGTACTTC.

The chain links TRBV6-5 to TRBJ2-7; 8 bases are a match to TRBD1. Germline values: CDR1 MNHEY, CDR2 SVGAGI. The CDR3 length is 13 residues. With 6 bases clipped from V and 0 bases from J, the junction kept 1 base outside the gene matches. CDR3 nucleotide sequence: TGTGCCAGCAGAGACAGGGGCTCCTACGAGCAGTACTTC. This codes for CASRDRGSYEQYF.

The chain uses TRBV13 and TRBJ2-5; the match to TRBD2 covers 13 bases. Germline CDR1 reads PRHDT; CDR2 reads FYEKMQ (reference sequence). The CDR3 spans 15 residues. The ends lost 4 bases at V and 2 bases at J; junction bases unmatched: 1. The chain's CDR3 is CASSWGLAGQETQYF. CDR3 nucleotides: TGTGCCAGCAGCTGGGGACTAGCGGGACAAGAGACCCAGTACTTC.

The rearrangement links TRBV24-1 to TRBJ2-5, with TRBD2 matching 8 bases. V lost 4 bases, J lost 2 bases, and 5 bases stayed unmatched. The CDR3 covers 15 residues. Germline-derived CDR1 and CDR2 are KGHDR and SFDVKD. CDR3 sequence reads: CATSDGGAAQETQYF. The DNA of the CDR3 is TGTGCCACCAGTGACGGGGGGGCGGCTCAAGAGACCCAGTACTTC.

V and J are TRBV7-2 and TRBJ2-5; 8 bases agree with TRBD2. J was trimmed by 2 bases and V by 2 bases; bases with no gene match: 4. CDR1 SGHTA and CDR2 FQGNSA come from the germline V gene. The CDR3 runs to 15 residues. Written as DNA, the CDR3 is TGTGCCAGCAGCTTACTGGCGGGAGGACAAGAGACCCAGTACTTC. It yields the protein CASSLLAGGQETQYF.

The CDR3: CASSMGLAGFTDTQYF. The CDR3 DNA reads TGTGCCAGCAGCATGGGACTAGCGGGATTCACAGATACGCAGTATTTT. This chain links TRBV5-4 with TRBJ2-3; 13 positions match TRBD2. This CDR3 comprises 16 residues. J gave up 2 bases and V 4 bases, and 4 bases lay outside the gene matches. CDR1 and CDR2 from the germline V gene are SGHNT and YYREEE (reference sequence).

The chain joins TRBV13 to TRBJ1-1, with no clear D. The length of the CDR3 is 13 residues. Trimming took off 2 bases at V and 5 bases at J, with 9 bases between the two ends. Germline loops: CDR1 PRHDT, CDR2 FYEKMQ (reference sequence). CDR3 in DNA: TGTGCCAGCAGCTTAAAGTGGGCGACTGAAGCTTTCTTT. Its protein is CASSLKWATEAFF.